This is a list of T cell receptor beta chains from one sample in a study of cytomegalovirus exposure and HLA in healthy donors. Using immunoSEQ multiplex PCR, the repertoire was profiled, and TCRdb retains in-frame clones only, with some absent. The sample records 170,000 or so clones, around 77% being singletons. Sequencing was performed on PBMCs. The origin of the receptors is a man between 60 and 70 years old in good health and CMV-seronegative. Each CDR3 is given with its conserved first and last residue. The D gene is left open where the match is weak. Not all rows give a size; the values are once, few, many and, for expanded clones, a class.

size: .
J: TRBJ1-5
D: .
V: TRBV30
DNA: TGTGCCTGGAGTCTCGGGGATTTTGGCGCTCAGCCCCAGCATTTT
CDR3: CAWSLGDFGAQPQHF

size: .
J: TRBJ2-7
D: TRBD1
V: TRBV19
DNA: TGTGCCAGTAGTATAGCCGACAGGGGTCCCTACGAGCAGTACTTC
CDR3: CASSIADRGPYEQYF

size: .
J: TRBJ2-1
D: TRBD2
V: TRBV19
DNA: TGTGCCAGTTCACCGACTAGCTGGGAGCAGTTCTTC
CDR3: CASSPTSWEQFF

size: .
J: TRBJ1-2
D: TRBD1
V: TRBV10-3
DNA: TGTGCCATCAGTCCGGGACAGGCATGGGGCTACACCTTC
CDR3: CAISPGQAWGYTF

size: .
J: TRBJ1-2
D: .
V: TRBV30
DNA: TGTGCCTGGAGTGTAATGCTGGGGGCTCGTGGCTACCCCTTC
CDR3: CAWSVMLGARGYPF

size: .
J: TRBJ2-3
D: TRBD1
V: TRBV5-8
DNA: TGTGCCAGCAGCTTGGTGGGGCGAGGGACAGGGACAGATACGCAGTATTTT
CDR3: CASSLVGRGTGTDTQYF

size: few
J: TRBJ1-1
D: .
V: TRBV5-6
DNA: TGTGCCAGCAGCATCATCAGGGATGGTATGAACACTGAAGCTTTCTTT
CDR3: CASSIIRDGMNTEAFF

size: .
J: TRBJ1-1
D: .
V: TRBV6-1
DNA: TGTGCCAGCAGTGTTCCTACCATGAACACTGAAGCTTTCTTT
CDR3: CASSVPTMNTEAFF

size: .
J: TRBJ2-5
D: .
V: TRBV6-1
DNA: TGTGCCAGCAGGATGGGAGGGGGGGGAGAGACCCAGTACTTC
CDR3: CASRMGGGGETQYF

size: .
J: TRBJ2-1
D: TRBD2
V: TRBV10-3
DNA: TGTGCCATCAGTGAGCTAGGAGGACTAGCGAGCTCCTACAATGAGCAGTTCTTC
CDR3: CAISELGGLASSYNEQFF

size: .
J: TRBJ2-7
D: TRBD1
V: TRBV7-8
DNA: TGTGCCAGCAGCCCGAGACAGGGGTTCTACGAGCAGTACTTC
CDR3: CASSPRQGFYEQYF

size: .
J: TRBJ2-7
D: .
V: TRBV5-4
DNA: TGTGCCAGCAGCTTGGCCCCTATATACGAGCAGTACTTC
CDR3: CASSLAPIYEQYF

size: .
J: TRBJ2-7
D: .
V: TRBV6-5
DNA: TGTGCCAGCAGTTACTTGCGGGGACCTTACGAGCAGTACTTC
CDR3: CASSYLRGPYEQYF

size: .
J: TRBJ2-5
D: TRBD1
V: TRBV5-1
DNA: TGCGCCAGCAGCGGAGGAGGCAGGGGGCGGGAAGAGACCCAGTACTTC
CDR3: CASSGGGRGREETQYF

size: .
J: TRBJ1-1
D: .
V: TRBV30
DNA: TGTGCCTGGAGGGAGGGCTGGGGCACTGAAGCTTTCTTT
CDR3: CAWREGWGTEAFF

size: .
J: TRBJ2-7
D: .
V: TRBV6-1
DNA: TGTGCCAGCAGTGAACCCCGACTACCCCTCTACAAGCAGTACTTC
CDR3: CASSEPRLPLYKQYF

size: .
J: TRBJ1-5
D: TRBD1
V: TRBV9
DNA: TGTGCCAGCAGTCTCGGACAGGGGTGGGATCAGCCCCAGCATTTT
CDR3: CASSLGQGWDQPQHF

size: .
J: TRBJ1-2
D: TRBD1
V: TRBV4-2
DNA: TGTGCCAGCAGCCAAGAAAGTGACAGGGGGCATGGCTACACCTTC
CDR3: CASSQESDRGHGYTF

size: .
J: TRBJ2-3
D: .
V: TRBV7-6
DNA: TGTGCCAGCATCGGAGCCGGTACGCAGTATTTT
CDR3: CASIGAGTQYF

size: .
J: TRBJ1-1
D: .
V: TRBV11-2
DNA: TGTGCCAGCAGCTCGATTTGGGACGGACGGGAGATGAACACTGAAGCTTTCTTT
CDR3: CASSSIWDGREMNTEAFF

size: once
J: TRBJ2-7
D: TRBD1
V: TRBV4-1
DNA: TGCGCCAGCAGCCATTTGACAGGGTATACCTACGAGCAGTACTTC
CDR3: CASSHLTGYTYEQYF

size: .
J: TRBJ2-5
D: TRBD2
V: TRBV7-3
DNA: TGTGCCAGCAGCTTAGGGGGGGTGCAGGAGACCCAGTACTTC
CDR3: CASSLGGVQETQYF

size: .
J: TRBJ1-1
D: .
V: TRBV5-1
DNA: TGCGCCAGCAGCCCAGGACTATCAGTGACTGAAGCTTTCTTT
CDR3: CASSPGLSVTEAFF

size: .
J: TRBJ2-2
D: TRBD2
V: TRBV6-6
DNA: TGTGCCAGCAGTTACGGACTAGCGGGGAACACCGGGGAGCTGTTTTTT
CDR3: CASSYGLAGNTGELFF

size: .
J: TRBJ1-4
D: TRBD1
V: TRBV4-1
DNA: TGCGCCAGCAGCCAACCTGGGACAGGGGCCGAAAAACTGTTTTTT
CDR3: CASSQPGTGAEKLFF

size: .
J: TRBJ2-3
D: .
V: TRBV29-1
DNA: TGCAGCGTTGAAGATCTTTCGCTTAATAGCCTAACCCCTAGCACAGATACGCAGTATTTT
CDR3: CSVEDLSLNSLTPSTDTQYF

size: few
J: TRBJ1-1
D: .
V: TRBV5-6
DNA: TGTGCCAGCAGCTTGGGGACAAACTCGAACACTGAAGCTTTCTTT
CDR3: CASSLGTNSNTEAFF

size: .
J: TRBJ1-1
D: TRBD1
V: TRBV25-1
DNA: TGTGCCAGCAGTCAGACAGGGGACACTGAAGCTTTCTTT
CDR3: CASSQTGDTEAFF

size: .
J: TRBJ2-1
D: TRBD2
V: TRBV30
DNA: TGTGCCTGGTCTGGCCGGACTAGCGGGAGAACCGGTAGGAATGAGCAGTTCTTC
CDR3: CAWSGRTSGRTGRNEQFF

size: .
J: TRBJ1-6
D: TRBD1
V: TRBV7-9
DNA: TGTGCCAGCAGCCGGACAGGGGATTATAATTCACCCCTCCACTTT
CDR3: CASSRTGDYNSPLHF

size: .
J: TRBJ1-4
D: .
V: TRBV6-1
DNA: TGTGCCAGCAGTGAAGGGGTAGGGGGTAATGAAAAACTGTTTTTT
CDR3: CASSEGVGGNEKLFF

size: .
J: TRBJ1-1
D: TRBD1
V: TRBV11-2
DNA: TGTGCCAGCAGCTACGGGACAGGGGTCACTGAAGCTTTCTTT
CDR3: CASSYGTGVTEAFF

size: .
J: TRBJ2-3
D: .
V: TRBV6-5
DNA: TGTGCCAGCAGTTATCAACCTCAGACTAGCACAGATACGCAGTATTTT
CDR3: CASSYQPQTSTDTQYF

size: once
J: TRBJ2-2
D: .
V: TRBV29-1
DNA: TGCAGCGTCGGAGGGGTGGCCGGGGAGCTGTTTTTT
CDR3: CSVGGVAGELFF

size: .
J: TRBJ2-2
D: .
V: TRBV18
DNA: TGTGCCAGCTCCCCAGGGCCCAACACCGGGGAGCTGTTTTTT
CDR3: CASSPGPNTGELFF

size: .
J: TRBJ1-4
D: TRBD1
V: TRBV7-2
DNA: TGTGCCAGCAGCTTAGTGACAGGGGTGGATGAAAAACTGTTTTTT
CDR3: CASSLVTGVDEKLFF

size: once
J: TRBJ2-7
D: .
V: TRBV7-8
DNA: TGTGCCAGCAGCTTAGGGGGACTTAGCAACCACGAGCAGTACTTC
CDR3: CASSLGGLSNHEQYF

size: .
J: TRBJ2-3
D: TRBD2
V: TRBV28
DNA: TGTGCCAGCAGTTTTGCGGGAGTGGTCGCAGATACGCAGTATTTT
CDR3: CASSFAGVVADTQYF

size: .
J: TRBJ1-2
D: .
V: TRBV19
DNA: TGTGCCAGCGGACAGAGCAACTATGGCTACACCTTC
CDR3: CASGQSNYGYTF

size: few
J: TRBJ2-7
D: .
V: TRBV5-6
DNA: TGTGCCAGCAGCAACGGGAATACCTACGAGCAGTACTTC
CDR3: CASSNGNTYEQYF

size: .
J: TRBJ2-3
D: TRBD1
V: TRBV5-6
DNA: TGTGCCAGCAGCTTGGACAGGGGGCTTGCAGATACGCAGTATTTT
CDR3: CASSLDRGLADTQYF

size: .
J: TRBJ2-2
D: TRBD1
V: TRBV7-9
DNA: TGTGCTTACTCCAGGGGGTCCACGAACACCGGGGAGCTGTTTTTT
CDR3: CAYSRGSTNTGELFF

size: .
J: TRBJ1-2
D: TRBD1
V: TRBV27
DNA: TGTGCCAGCAGTACGGGACAGGGGCACTTTAACTATGGCTACACCTTC
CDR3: CASSTGQGHFNYGYTF